The 32 T cell receptor beta chains listed next were all sequenced from one sample in a study of T cells in women clearing cervical HPV infection. Assay used: immunoSEQ multiplex PCR; TCRdb lists only in-frame clones, some missing. Its table lists about 23,000 clones. Sequencing used blood buffy coat. Receptors originate from a woman aged 18 to 69 with a cervical HPV16 infection that either progressed to CIN3+ or cleared (not recorded which).

CDR3 residues: CASSIGLAGGNDEQYF. The DNA read from the CDR3 is TGTGCCAGTAGTATAGGACTAGCGGGAGGCAACGACGAG. V and J are TRBV19 and TRBJ2-7; 13 nucleotides align to TRBD2. Sequencing ends 3 residues short of the CDR3 end; the germline J gene provides the rest. CDR1 is LNHDA and CDR2 is SQIVND in the germline V gene (reference sequence). V gave up 1 base and J gave up 5 bases; unmatched junction bases: 5. The CDR3 sequence is 16 residues long.

Concerning this clone itself: Sequencing ends 3 residues short of the CDR3 end; the germline J gene provides the rest. The chain employs TRBV5-1 and TRBJ1-1; 9 bases fit TRBD1. CDR3 length: 14 amino acids. Germline CDR1 SGHRS, CDR2 YFSETQ. V dropped 7 bases and J dropped 1; count of bases not matched to a gene: 5. The covered CDR3 bases are TGCGCCAGCGGAGAACAGGGGGCGAACACTGAA. It yields the protein CASGEQGANTE. The whole CDR3 protein is CASGEQGANTEAFF.

About this clone: The CDR3 is cut off 3 residues early in the read; its end comes from the germline J gene. This chain connects TRBV20-1 to TRBJ2-3; D may correspond to TRBD1 or TRBD2 (6 bases each). Germline V CDR1 and CDR2: DFQATT, SNEGSKA (reference sequence). CDR3 length equals 14 residues. Trimming shortened V by 5 bases and J by 6 bases, and 18 bases separated the two germline ends. The DNA read from the CDR3 is TGCAGTGCTCCGATGGGGGCGGGATCCGATACG. It translates to CSAPMGAGSDT. The whole CDR3 region reads CSAPMGAGSDTQYF.

As to this clone: The missing CDR3 end, 3 residues past where the read stops, is filled in from the germline J gene. This chain links TRBV29-1 with TRBJ2-1; 7 positions agree with TRBD2. J was trimmed by 7 bases and V by 8 bases; bases with no gene match: 2. This CDR3 has 10 residues. The germline V gene encodes CDR1 SQVTM and CDR2 ANQGSEA. CDR3 loop: CSIGGNEQFF. CDR3 DNA, as far as it was read: TGCAGCATCGGGGGGAATGAG.

Details on this clone: The read gets to within 3 residues of the CDR3 end, and the germline J gene fills in the rest. The gene calls are TRBV28 and TRBJ2-5; 10 bases are shared with TRBD2. Germline CDR1 reads MDHEN; CDR2 reads SYDVKM. This CDR3 region has 13 residues. Trimming at V came to 10 bases and at J to 4 bases, leaving 6 bases not matched to a gene. The chain's CDR3 is CAIEREGLETQYF. CDR3 DNA (partial): TGTGCCATAGAGCGGGAGGGGTTAGAGACC.

About this clone itself: From the germline J gene comes the end of the CDR3, since the read stops 3 residues before it. The gene calls are TRBV7-6 and TRBJ2-5; tentatively, D is TRBD2 (6 bases). V shed 5 bases and J shed 1 base, with 14 bases lying between them. The CDR3 totals 15 residues. The germline CDR1 and CDR2 sequences are SGHVS and FNYEAQ. CDR3: CASSLGGAPQETQYF. CDR3 bases read: TGTGCCAGCAGCCTGGGGGGAGCCCCCCAAGAGACC. Complete variable domain (other parts from reference TRBV7-6 and TRBJ2-5): GAGVSQSPRYKVTKRGQDVALRCDPISGHVSLYWYRQALGQGPEFLTYFNYEAQQDKSGLPNDRFSAERPEGSISTLTIQRTEQRDSAMYRCASSLGGAPQETQYFGPGTRLLVL.

As concerns this clone: The sequence runs out 3 residues before the end of the CDR3; the remainder is reconstructed from the germline J gene. V gene TRBV11-1 combines with J gene TRBJ2-3; D remains unclear. Germline lookup yields CDR1 SGHAT and CDR2 FQDESV (reference sequence). The CDR3 covers 15 residues. Incomplete CDR3 DNA: TGTGCCAGCAGCTTAGGAGCCGCGGTACAAGAGACG. It translates to CASSLGAAVQET. The full CDR3 reads CASSLGAAVQETQYF.

On this clone: Germline and junction disagree at one end, which may indicate a read error. The CDR3 bases that were read are TGCGCCAGCAGGGACAGGGGGGACGGAGGGGAAAAG. Its protein is CASRDRGDGGEK. The whole CDR3 sequence is CASRDRGDGGEKLFF. V and J are TRBV4-2 and TRBJ2-2; 11 nucleotides agree with TRBD1. The read ends 3 residues shy of where the CDR3 ends; the end is completed using the germline J gene. This CDR3 comprises 15 residues. Germline V gives CDR1 LGHNA, CDR2 YNFKEQ.

With respect to this clone: The read halts 3 residues ahead of the CDR3 end, with the missing end drawn from the germline J gene. J is TRBJ2-1 and V is TRBV2; 10 bases are a match to TRBD2. Germline-derived CDR1 and CDR2 are SNHLY and FYNNEI. The J segment lost 7 bases and the V segment lost 2 bases, leaving 8 bases of the junction unmatched. The CDR3 is 16 amino acids. The CDR3 sequence: CASSEQASGSFNEQFF. CDR3 DNA, as far as it was read: TGTGCCAGCAGTGAACAGGCTAGCGGGAGTTTTAATGAG.

Regarding this clone: With the read ending 3 residues before the CDR3 end, the germline J gene is used to fill in that end. This rearrangement joins TRBV19 to TRBJ2-3; D perhaps matches TRBD2 (5 bases). From germline, CDR1 is LNHDA and CDR2 SQIVND (reference sequence). The CDR3 has 15 residues. Trimming took off 7 bases at V and 2 bases at J, with 16 bases between the two ends. The CDR3 spells CASNTGRGDTDTQYF. The sequenced part of the CDR3 DNA is TGTGCCAGTAATACGGGTCGGGGTGACACAGATACG.

A remark on this clone: The CDR3 end falls 3 residues outside the read, so it is completed with the germline J gene. The chain links TRBV5-1 to TRBJ1-5; D is possibly TRBD1 (5 bases). The CDR3 totals 16 residues. V lost 2 bases and J 2 bases, leaving 14 bases between the germline ends. The germline CDR1 and CDR2 sequences are SGHRS and YFSETQ. The CDR3 is CASSLGARGGNQPQHF. CDR3 DNA (partial): TGCGCCAGCAGCTTAGGGGCGCGGGGTGGCAATCAGCCC.

On this clone: The read is 3 residues too short to cover the CDR3 end, so that end is filled in from the germline J gene. The gene calls are TRBV7-2 and TRBJ2-4; D is perhaps TRBD1 (6 bases). The CDR3 length is 15 residues. CDR1 SGHTA and CDR2 FQGNSA come from the germline V gene. This CDR3 reads CASSLTQGYDYGQYF. Incomplete CDR3 DNA: TGTGCCAGCAGCTTAACACAGGGTTATGACTATGGT.

The CDR3 here is CASSAQGMDQPQYF. The CDR3 DNA, read in part, is TGTGCCAGCAGCGCCCAGGGGATGGATCAGCCG. V is TRBV9 and J is TRBJ2-3; D may be TRBD1 (6 bases). Sequencing ends 3 residues short of the CDR3 end; the germline J gene provides the rest. CDR3 length equals 14 residues. Germline V gene sequence: CDR1 SGDLS, CDR2 YYNGEE.

As regards this clone: Sequencing ends 3 residues short of the CDR3 end; the germline J gene provides the rest. This chain links TRBV5-1 with TRBJ2-7; perhaps TRBD2 as D (6 bases). Trimming removed 4 bases at V and 6 bases at J, with 17 bases between. Germline values: CDR1 SGHRS, CDR2 YFSETQ. This CDR3 contains 14 residues. CDR3 DNA, as far as it was read: TGCGCCAGCAGCCCAATCCAGGGAGGCAGCGAG. Protein product: CASSPIQGGSE. The whole CDR3 region reads CASSPIQGGSEQYF.

Concerning this clone: The read ends 3 residues shy of where the CDR3 ends; the end is completed using the germline J gene. The V call is TRBV6-2 or TRBV6-3, the J call TRBJ2-3; 10 positions match TRBD2. The CDR3 has 16 residues. Per germline, CDR1 MNHEY and CDR2 SVGEGT. The V and J ends lost 5 bases and 0 bases, in that order; junction bases with no gene match: 5. The CDR3 loop reads CASSRSSGRSTDTQYF. The covered CDR3 bases are TGTGCCAGCAGTCGCTCTAGCGGGAGAAGCACAGATACG.

As concerns this clone: The CDR3 goes on 3 residues after the read ends, and that part is filled in from the germline J gene. The J gene is TRBJ2-2, the V gene TRBV2, with 7 bases fitting TRBD1. Germline V lookup: CDR1 SNHLY, CDR2 FYNNEI. This CDR3 spans 13 amino acids. The sequenced CDR3 bases are TGTGCCAGCTATACAGGGGACAATTCACCG. The encoded protein is CASYTGDNSP. The CDR3 in its entirety is CASYTGDNSPLFF.

Partial CDR3 DNA: TGTGCCAGCGCGGACAGGGCACGAGGCACAGATACG. It encodes CASADRARGTDT. The complete CDR3 sequence is CASADRARGTDTQYF. The V call is TRBV6-2 or TRBV6-3, the J call TRBJ2-3, with 8 bases matching TRBD1. The CDR3 end lies 3 residues beyond the end of the read and is filled in from the germline J gene. Trimming took 8 bases from V and 1 from J; bases not matched to a gene: 8. The germline V gene has CDR1 MNHEY and CDR2 SVGEGT. The CDR3 length is 15 residues.

Regarding this clone: The junction does not match germline at one end; this may be a read error. Read coverage stops 3 residues before the CDR3 terminus; the germline J gene supplies the remainder. Other DNA sequences in this sample translate to the same CDR3. J is TRBJ1-3 and V is TRBV19; maybe TRBD1 (6 bases). The germline CDR1 and CDR2 sequences are LNHDA and SQIVND (reference sequence). The CDR3 sequence is 15 residues long. The CDR3 sequence is CASNNIGGAGNTIYF. CDR3 DNA, as far as it was read: TGTGCCAGTAACAACATAGGGGGTGCTGGAAACACT.

As for this clone: Germline and junction disagree at one end, which may indicate a read error. The sample holds other DNA sequences that translate to the same CDR3. CDR3 DNA, as far as it was read: TGTGCCAGCAGGGAAGGACAGGGGCGGAACACT. Amino acids: CASREGQGRNT. The CDR3 as a whole reads CASREGQGRNTIYF. The V gene is TRBV7-2, the J gene TRBJ1-3, with 9 bases aligning to TRBD1. The read is 3 residues too short to cover the CDR3 end, so that end is filled in from the germline J gene. The germline V gene has CDR1 SGHTA and CDR2 FQGNSA. The CDR3 runs to 14 residues. The full variable domain, with the rest looked up from reference TRBV7-2 and TRBJ1-3, is GAGVSQSPSNKVTEKGKDVELRCDPISGHTALYWYRQSLGQGLEFLIYFQGNSAPDKSGLPSDRFSAERTGGSVSTLTIQRTQQEDSAVYLCASREGQGRNTIYFGEGSWLTVV.

As regards this clone: The CDR3 is cut off 3 residues early in the read; its end comes from the germline J gene. The V call is TRBV5-1, the J call TRBJ2-5; 8 nucleotides match TRBD2. With 4 bases clipped from V and 0 bases from J, the junction kept 5 bases outside the gene matches. The germline gives CDR1 SGHRS, CDR2 YFSETQ. The CDR3 has 15 residues. The CDR3 protein is CASSPGGGNQETQYF. CDR3 bases read: TGCGCCAGCAGCCCGGGGGGGGGCAACCAAGAGACC.

Remarks on this clone: The observed sequence ends 3 residues before the CDR3 terminus, with the missing tail filled in from the germline J gene. The V call is TRBV28, the J call TRBJ1-5, with D possibly TRBD1 on 6 matching bases. V gave up 7 bases and J gave up 7 bases, with 14 bases separating them. The CDR3 consists of 13 residues. Germline CDR1 reads MDHEN; CDR2 reads SYDVKM. The CDR3 DNA, read in part, is TGTGCCAGCACCTCAGGGGTTCGGCAGCCC. This codes for CASTSGVRQP. In full, the CDR3 reads CASTSGVRQPQHF.

A remark on this clone: The read is 3 residues too short to cover the CDR3 end, so that end is filled in from the germline J gene. The rearrangement uses TRBV2 and TRBJ2-5; TRBD2 matches 8 bases. Germline V gene data show CDR1 as SNHLY and CDR2 as FYNNEI. Losses at the gene ends were 2 bases for V and 5 bases for J; bases not matched to a gene: 4. The CDR3 totals 14 residues. CDR3 bases read: TGTGCCAGCAGTGAAATCCGGGGGGGCGAGACC. It yields the protein CASSEIRGGET. The full CDR3 sequence reads CASSEIRGGETQYF.

Of note for this clone: Read coverage stops 3 residues before the CDR3 terminus; the germline J gene supplies the remainder. The chain combines TRBV6-1 with TRBJ2-4; a weak D match, TRBD1 (5 bases). Germline loops: CDR1 MNHNS, CDR2 SASEGT. CDR3 length: 15 residues. The CDR3 reads CASSEIQGKGYGQYF. The sequenced CDR3 bases are TGTGCCAGCAGTGAGATTCAGGGAAAGGGCTATGGT.

On this clone: The observed sequence ends 3 residues before the CDR3 terminus, with the missing tail filled in from the germline J gene. The V gene is TRBV2, the J gene TRBJ2-2; perhaps TRBD2 as D (5 bases). Germline-derived CDR1 and CDR2 are SNHLY and FYNNEI. There are 13 residues in the CDR3. The CDR3 is CASSEGWSSPLFF. Partial CDR3 DNA: TGTGCCAGCAGCGAGGGCTGGAGTTCACCG.

Notes on this clone: Read data end 3 residues before the CDR3 end; the end is taken from the germline J gene. The V call is TRBV12-3 or TRBV12-4, the J call TRBJ2-3; TRBD2 might be the D (5 bases). The CDR3 extends over 13 amino acids. With 6 bases removed from V and 1 base from J, the gap between germline ends came to 8 bases. The part of the CDR3 DNA that was read is TGTGCCAGCAGGGACTCGGGCACAGATACG. Its translation is CASRDSGTDT. The entire CDR3 reads CASRDSGTDTQYF.

The CDR3 protein is CASSLPGAPGGETQYF. The CDR3 DNA, read in part, is TGTGCCAGCAGTCTCCCAGGGGCCCCGGGGGGGGAGACC. This sequence joins TRBV12-3 or TRBV12-4 and TRBJ2-5; 8 bases are shared with TRBD2. Read data end 3 residues before the CDR3 end; the end is taken from the germline J gene. Trimming removed 5 bases from V and 5 bases from J; junction bases left unmatched: 13. This CDR3 region has 16 residues.

As to this clone: The CDR3 extends 3 residues past the end of the read, so its final part is completed from the germline J gene. The chain joins TRBV2 to TRBJ2-3; weak D call: TRBD1 (5 bases). Looked up from germline, CDR1 is SNHLY and CDR2 is FYNNEI. This CDR3 has 11 residues. Trimming took off 9 bases at V and 6 bases at J, with 10 bases between the two ends. Incomplete CDR3 DNA: TGTGCCAGTCAGGGTCTGGATACG. The encoded protein is CASQGLDT. The entire CDR3 protein is CASQGLDTQYF. Filled out from reference TRBV2 and TRBJ2-3, the complete variable domain reads EPEVTQTPSHQVTQMGQEVILRCVPISNHLYFYWYRQILGQKVEFLVSFYNNEISEKSEIFDDQFSVERPDGSNFTLKIRSTKLEDSAMYFCASQGLDTQYFGPGTRLTVL.

In regard to this clone: The CDR3 end lies 3 residues beyond the end of the read and is filled in from the germline J gene. This chain connects TRBV5-1 to TRBJ2-3, with D uncertain. This CDR3 comprises 17 residues. From germline, CDR1 is SGHRS and CDR2 YFSETQ. With 3 bases removed from V and 0 bases from J, the gap between germline ends came to 17 bases. CDR3 sequence reads: CASSYYLVRFSTDTQYF. Incomplete CDR3 DNA: TGCGCCAGCAGCTACTACCTCGTTAGGTTCAGCACAGATACG.

About this clone itself: Read coverage stops 3 residues before the CDR3 terminus; the germline J gene supplies the remainder. The chain recombines TRBV19 with TRBJ2-1; possible D gene TRBD1, 6 bases. V shed 7 bases and J shed 4 bases, with 11 bases lying between them. Germline CDR1 and CDR2: LNHDA and SQIVND (reference sequence). The CDR3 loop spans 13 amino acids. The CDR3 sequence: CASTPGHYNEQFF. The covered CDR3 bases are TGTGCCAGTACCCCGGGACATTACAATGAG.

About this clone itself: An end of the junction does not agree with germline; a read error may underlie this. The read comes to an end 3 residues before the CDR3 does, leaving the germline J gene to fill in the end. V is TRBV7-2 and J is TRBJ1-1; D possibly corresponds to TRBD1 (6 bases). The CDR3 is 14 residues long. The germline CDR1 and CDR2 sequences are SGHTA and FQGNSA. The CDR3 DNA, read in part, is TGTGCCAGCAGCTTCCACGGGGGGCGTACTGAC. It yields the protein CASSFHGGRTD. The CDR3 in full is CASSFHGGRTDAFF.

Details on this clone: The read falls 3 residues short of the CDR3 end, and the missing part is taken from the germline J gene. The chain combines TRBV18 with TRBJ2-7; D perhaps matches TRBD1 (5 bases). Germline values: CDR1 KGHSH, CDR2 LQKENI. The CDR3 runs 15 residues. V lost 2 bases and J lost 1, with 12 bases in between. Partial CDR3 DNA: TGTGCCAGCTCACCAAGCAGGGTAGGGTCCTACGAG. This translates into CASSPSRVGSYE. The whole CDR3 sequence reads CASSPSRVGSYEQYF.

Comment on this clone: The CDR3 is cut off 3 residues early in the read; its end comes from the germline J gene. J is TRBJ1-2 and V is TRBV7-2, with unresolved D. The CDR3 has 15 amino acids. CDR1 and CDR2 (germline): SGHTA, FQGNSA. This CDR3 is CASSLTAGVSYDYTF. CDR3 DNA, as far as it was read: TGTGCCAGCAGCTTAACAGCGGGAGTGTCCTACGAC. Looking up the rest from reference TRBV7-2 and TRBJ1-2 gives the full variable domain: GAGVSQSPSNKVTEKGKDVELRCDPISGHTALYWYRQSLGQGLEFLIYFQGNSAPDKSGLPSDRFSAERTGGSVSTLTIQRTQQEDSAVYLCASSLTAGVSYDYTFGSGTRLTVV.